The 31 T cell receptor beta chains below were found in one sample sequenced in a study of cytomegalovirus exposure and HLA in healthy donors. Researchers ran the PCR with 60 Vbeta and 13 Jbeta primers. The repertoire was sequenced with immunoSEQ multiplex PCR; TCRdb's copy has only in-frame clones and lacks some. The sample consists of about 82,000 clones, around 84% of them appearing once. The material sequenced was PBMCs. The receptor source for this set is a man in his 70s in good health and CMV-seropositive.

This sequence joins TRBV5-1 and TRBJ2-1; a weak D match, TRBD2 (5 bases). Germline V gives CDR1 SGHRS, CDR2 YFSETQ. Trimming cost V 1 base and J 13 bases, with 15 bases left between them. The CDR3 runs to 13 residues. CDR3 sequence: CASSLPGPGIQFF. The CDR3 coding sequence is TGCGCCAGCAGCTTGCCCGGTCCCGGGATACAGTTCTTC.

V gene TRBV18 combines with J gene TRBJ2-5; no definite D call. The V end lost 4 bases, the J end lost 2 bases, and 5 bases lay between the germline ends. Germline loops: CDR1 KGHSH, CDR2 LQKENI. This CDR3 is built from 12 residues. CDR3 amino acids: CASSRRQETQYF. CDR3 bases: TGTGCCAGCTCACGTAGACAAGAGACCCAGTACTTC.

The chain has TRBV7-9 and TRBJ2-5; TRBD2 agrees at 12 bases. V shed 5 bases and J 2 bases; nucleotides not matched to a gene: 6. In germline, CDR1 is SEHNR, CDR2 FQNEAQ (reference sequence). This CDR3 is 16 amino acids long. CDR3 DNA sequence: TGTGCCAGCAGCCCGACCGGGACTAGCGGGCAAGAGACCCAGTACTTC. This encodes CASSPTGTSGQETQYF. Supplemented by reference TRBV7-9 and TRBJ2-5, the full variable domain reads DTGVSQNPRHKITKRGQNVTFRCDPISEHNRLYWYRQTLGQGPEFLTYFQNEAQLEKSRLLSDRFSAERPKGSFSTLEIQRTEQGDSAMYLCASSPTGTSGQETQYFGPGTRLLVL.

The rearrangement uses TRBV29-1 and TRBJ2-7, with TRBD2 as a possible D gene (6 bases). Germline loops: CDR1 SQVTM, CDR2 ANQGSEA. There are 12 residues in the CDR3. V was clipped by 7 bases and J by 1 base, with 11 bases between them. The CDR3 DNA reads TGCAGCGCAGCCCTAGCGTCCTACGAGCAGTACTTC. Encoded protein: CSAALASYEQYF.

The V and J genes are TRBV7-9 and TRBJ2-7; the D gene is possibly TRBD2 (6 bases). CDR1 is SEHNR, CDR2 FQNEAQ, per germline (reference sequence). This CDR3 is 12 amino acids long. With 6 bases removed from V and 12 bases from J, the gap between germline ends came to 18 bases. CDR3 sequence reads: CASSSGTAILYF. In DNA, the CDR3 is TGTGCCAGCAGTTCCGGGACTGCCATCCTGTACTTC.

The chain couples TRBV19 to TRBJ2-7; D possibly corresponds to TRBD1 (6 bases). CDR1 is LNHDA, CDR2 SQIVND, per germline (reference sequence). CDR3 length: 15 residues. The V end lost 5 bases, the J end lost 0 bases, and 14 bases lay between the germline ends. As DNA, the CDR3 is TGTGCCAGTAGTTCCGACAGGAGCCTCTCCTACGAGCAGTACTTC. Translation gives CASSSDRSLSYEQYF.

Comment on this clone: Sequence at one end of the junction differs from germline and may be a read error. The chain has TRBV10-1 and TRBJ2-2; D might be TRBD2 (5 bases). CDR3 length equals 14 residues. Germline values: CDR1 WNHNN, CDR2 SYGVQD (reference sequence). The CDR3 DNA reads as TGCGCCAGCAGCGGGCTTCCCGGAACCGGGGAGCTATTTTTT. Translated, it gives CASSGLPGTGELFF.

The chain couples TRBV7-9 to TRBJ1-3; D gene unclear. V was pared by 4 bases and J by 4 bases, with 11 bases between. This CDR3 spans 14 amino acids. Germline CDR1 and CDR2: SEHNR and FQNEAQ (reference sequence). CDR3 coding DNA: TGTGCCAGCAGCTCTAACTCCTGGGGAAACACCATATATTTT. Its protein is CASSSNSWGNTIYF.

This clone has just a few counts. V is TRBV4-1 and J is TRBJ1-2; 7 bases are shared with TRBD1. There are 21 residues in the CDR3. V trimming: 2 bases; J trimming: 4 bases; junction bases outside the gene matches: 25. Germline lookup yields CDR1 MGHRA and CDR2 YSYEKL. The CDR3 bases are TGCGCCAGCAGCCAACTTTACCTGTACCGGGACGAGGGGGCCAAAAGCTATGGCTACACCTTC. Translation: CASSQLYLYRDEGAKSYGYTF.

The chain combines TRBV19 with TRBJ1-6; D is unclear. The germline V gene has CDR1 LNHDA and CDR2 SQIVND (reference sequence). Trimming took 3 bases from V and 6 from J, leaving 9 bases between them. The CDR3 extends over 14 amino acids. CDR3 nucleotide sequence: TGTGCCAGTAGTATTCCTTCTAGTAATTCACCCCTCCACTTT. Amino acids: CASSIPSSNSPLHF.

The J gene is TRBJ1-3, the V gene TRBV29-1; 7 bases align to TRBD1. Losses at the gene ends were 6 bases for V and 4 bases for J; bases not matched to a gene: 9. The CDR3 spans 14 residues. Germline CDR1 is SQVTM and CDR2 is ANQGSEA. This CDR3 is CSVAGTERGNTIYF. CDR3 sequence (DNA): TGCAGCGTGGCCGGGACAGAAAGAGGAAACACCATATATTTT.

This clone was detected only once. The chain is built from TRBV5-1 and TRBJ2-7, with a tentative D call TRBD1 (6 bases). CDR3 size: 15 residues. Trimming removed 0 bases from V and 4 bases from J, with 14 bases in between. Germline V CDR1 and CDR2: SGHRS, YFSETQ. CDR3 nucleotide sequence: TGCGCCAGCAGCTTGGAACCAGGGGCTAGGTACGAGCAGTACTTC. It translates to CASSLEPGARYEQYF. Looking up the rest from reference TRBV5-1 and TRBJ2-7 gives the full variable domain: KAGVTQTPRYLIKTRGQQVTLSCSPISGHRSVSWYQQTPGQGLQFLFEYFSETQRNKGNFPGRFSGRQFSNSRSEMNVSTLELGDSALYLCASSLEPGARYEQYFGPGTRLTVT.

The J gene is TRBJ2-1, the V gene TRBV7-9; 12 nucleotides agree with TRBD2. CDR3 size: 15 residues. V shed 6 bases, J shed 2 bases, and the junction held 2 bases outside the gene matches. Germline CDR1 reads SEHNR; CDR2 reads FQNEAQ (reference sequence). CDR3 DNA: TGTGCCAGCAGGAGGACTAGCGGGGCCTACAATGAGCAGTTCTTC. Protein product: CASRRTSGAYNEQFF.

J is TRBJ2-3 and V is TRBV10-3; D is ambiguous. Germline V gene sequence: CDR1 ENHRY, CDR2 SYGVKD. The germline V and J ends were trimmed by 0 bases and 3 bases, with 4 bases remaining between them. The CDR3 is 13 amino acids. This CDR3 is CAISESETDTQYF. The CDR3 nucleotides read TGTGCCATCAGTGAGTCGGAGACAGATACGCAGTATTTT.

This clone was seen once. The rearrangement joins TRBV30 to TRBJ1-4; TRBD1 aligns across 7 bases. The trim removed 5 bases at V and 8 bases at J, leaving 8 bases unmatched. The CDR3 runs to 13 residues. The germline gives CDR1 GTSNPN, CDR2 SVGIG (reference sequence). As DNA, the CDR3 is TGTGCCTGGGAACAGGGGATTGGGGAAAAACTGTTTTTT. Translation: CAWEQGIGEKLFF.

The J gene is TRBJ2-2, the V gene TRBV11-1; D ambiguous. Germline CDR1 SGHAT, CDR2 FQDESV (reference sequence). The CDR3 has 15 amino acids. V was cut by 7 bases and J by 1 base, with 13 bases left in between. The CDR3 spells CASTSLGRNTGELFF. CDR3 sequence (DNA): TGTGCCAGCACCTCCCTAGGCAGGAACACCGGGGAGCTGTTTTTT.

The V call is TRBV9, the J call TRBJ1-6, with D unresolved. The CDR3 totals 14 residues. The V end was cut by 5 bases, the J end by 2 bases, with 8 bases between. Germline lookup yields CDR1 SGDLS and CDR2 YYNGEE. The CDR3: CASSTGTYNSPLHF. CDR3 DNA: TGTGCCAGCAGTACGGGAACCTATAATTCACCCCTCCACTTT.

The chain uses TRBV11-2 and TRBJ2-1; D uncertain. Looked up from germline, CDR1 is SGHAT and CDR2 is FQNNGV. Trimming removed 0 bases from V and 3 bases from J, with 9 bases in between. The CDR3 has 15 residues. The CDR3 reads CASSLDPVIYNEQFF. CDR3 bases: TGTGCCAGCAGCTTAGACCCCGTAATCTACAATGAGCAGTTCTTC.

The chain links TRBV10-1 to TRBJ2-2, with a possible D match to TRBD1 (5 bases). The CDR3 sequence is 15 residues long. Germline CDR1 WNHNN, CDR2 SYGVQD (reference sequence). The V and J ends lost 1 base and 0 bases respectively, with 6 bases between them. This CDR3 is CASSEWTSNTGELFF. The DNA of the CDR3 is TGCGCCAGCAGTGAGTGGACATCGAACACCGGGGAGCTGTTTTTT.

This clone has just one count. The CDR3 loop reads CASSLRQSTDTQYF. The CDR3 coding sequence is TGTGCCAGCAGTCTCAGACAGAGCACAGATACGCAGTATTTT. The chain joins TRBV27 to TRBJ2-3; the D gene is possibly TRBD1 (5 bases). CDR1 and CDR2 from the germline V gene are MNHEY and SMNVEV (reference sequence). Trimming took off 5 bases at V and 0 bases at J, with 9 bases between the two ends. The CDR3 consists of 14 residues.

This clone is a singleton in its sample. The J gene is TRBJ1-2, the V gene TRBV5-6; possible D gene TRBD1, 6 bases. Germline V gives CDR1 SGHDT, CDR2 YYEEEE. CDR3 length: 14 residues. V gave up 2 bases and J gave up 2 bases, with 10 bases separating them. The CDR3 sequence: CASSFPQGNYGYTF. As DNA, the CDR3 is TGTGCCAGCAGCTTTCCCCAGGGGAACTATGGCTACACCTTC.

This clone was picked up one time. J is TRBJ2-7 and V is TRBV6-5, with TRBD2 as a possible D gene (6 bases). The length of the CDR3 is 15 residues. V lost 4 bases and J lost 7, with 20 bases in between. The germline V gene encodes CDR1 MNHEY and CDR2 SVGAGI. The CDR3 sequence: CASSLLAYETWEQYF. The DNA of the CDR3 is TGTGCCAGCAGTTTACTAGCCTACGAGACGTGGGAGCAGTACTTC.

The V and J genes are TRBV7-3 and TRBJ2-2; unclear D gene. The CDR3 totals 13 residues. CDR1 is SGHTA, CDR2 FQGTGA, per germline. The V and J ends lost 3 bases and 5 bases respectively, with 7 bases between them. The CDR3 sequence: CASSLLETGELFF. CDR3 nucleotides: TGTGCCAGCAGCTTGCTGGAGACCGGGGAGCTGTTTTTT.

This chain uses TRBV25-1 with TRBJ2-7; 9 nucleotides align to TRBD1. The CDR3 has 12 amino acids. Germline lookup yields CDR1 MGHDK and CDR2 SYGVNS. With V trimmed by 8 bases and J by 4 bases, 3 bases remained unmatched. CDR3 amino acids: CASGGQGYEQYF. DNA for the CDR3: TGTGCCAGCGGGGGACAGGGTTACGAGCAGTACTTC.

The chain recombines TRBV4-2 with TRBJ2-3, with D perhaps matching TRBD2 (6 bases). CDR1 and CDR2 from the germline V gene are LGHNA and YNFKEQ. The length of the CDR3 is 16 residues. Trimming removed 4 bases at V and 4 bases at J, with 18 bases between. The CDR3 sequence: CASSPLLGSGPDTQYF. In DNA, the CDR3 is TGTGCCAGCAGCCCTTTGTTGGGCAGCGGGCCAGATACGCAGTATTTT.

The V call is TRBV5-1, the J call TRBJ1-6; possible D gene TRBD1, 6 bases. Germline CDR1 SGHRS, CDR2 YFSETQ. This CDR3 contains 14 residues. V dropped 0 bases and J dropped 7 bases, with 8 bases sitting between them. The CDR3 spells CASSLDRENSPLHF. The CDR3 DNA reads TGCGCCAGCAGCTTGGACAGGGAGAATTCACCCCTCCACTTT.

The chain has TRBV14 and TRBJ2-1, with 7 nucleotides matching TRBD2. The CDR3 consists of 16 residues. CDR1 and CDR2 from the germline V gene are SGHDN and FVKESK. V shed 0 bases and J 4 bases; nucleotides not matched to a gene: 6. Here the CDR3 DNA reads TGTGCCAGCAGCCAAGATACGGGAGGACGATACAATGAGCAGTTCTTC. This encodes CASSQDTGGRYNEQFF.

CDR3 sequence: CASSVTGAYEQYF. The DNA of the CDR3 is TGCGCCAGCAGCGTGACAGGGGCCTACGAGCAGTACTTC. The chain couples TRBV5-1 to TRBJ2-7, with 8 bases matching TRBD1. CDR1 and CDR2 (germline): SGHRS, YFSETQ. The CDR3 sequence is 13 residues long. The V and J ends lost 4 bases and 2 bases, in that order; junction bases with no gene match: 2.

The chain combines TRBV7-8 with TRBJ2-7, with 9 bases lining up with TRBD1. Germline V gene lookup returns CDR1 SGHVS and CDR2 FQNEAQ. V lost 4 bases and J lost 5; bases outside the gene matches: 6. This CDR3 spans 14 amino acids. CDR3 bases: TGTGCCAGCAGCTCCACGGGACAGGGTAACGAGCAGTACTTC. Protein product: CASSSTGQGNEQYF.

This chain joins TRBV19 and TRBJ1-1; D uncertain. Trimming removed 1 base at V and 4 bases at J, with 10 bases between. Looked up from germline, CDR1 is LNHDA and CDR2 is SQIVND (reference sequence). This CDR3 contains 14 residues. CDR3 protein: CASSIAAGSTEAFF. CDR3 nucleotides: TGTGCCAGTAGTATAGCAGCGGGAAGCACTGAAGCTTTCTTT.

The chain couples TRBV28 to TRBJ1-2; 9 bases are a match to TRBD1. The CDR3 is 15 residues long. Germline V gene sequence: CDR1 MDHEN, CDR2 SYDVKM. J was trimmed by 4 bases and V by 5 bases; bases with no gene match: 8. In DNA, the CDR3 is TGTGCCAGCAGTCCCTCCAACAGGGGGCCCTATGGCTACACCTTC. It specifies CASSPSNRGPYGYTF.